This T cell receptor beta chain was sequenced during a study of T cell responses to AZD1222 COVID-19 vaccine. The study, taken as a whole, reports: Among the donors, most were white British and more were female, and clonal diversity was possibly underestimated. Targets within unmutated variant regions were reportedly found for nearly half of spike-specific TCRs. Breadth and depth of Spike-specific TCRs rose after two AZD1222 doses.

Turning to this clone: Its antigen is still unknown.

The germline V gene encodes CDR1 SEHNR and CDR2 FQNEAQ (reference sequence). Unmatched junction bases numbered 5, after V lost 5 bases and J lost 0 bases. The CDR3 contains 15 residues. Sequencing was performed with immunoSEQ multiplex PCR; in TCRdb, only in-frame clones are kept and a portion is missing. This sample carries about 59,000 clones, 80% to 90% of them seen once, and the ten largest clones take approximately 6.1%. The sequencing here drew on peripheral blood, taken 28 days after the second AZD1222 dose. The chain links TRBV7-9 to TRBJ1-1; 8 nucleotides align to TRBD1. The sequence derives from an adult who received the AZD1222 COVID-19 vaccine. The CDR3 protein is CASSQPGQVNTEAFF. The CDR3 DNA reads as TGTGCCAGCAGCCAACCGGGACAGGTGAACACTGAAGCTTTCTTT.